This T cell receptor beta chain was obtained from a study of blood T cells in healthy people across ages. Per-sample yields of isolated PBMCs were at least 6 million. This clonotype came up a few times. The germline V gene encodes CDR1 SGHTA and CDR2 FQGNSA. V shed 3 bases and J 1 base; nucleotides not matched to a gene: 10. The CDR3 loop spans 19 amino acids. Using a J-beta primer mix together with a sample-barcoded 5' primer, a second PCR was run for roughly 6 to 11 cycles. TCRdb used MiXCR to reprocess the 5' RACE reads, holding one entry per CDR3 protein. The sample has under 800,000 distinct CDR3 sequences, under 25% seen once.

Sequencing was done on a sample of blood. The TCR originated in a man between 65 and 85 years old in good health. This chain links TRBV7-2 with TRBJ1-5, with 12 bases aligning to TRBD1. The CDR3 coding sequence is TGTGCCAGCAGCTTCGCCCACTTGGGGACAGGGGGCAGCAATCAGCCCCAGCATTTT. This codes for CASSFAHLGTGGSNQPQHF.